This is a list of T cell receptor beta chains from one sample in a study of PD-L1 blockade in urothelial cancer. Using immunoSEQ multiplex PCR, the repertoire was profiled, and TCRdb retains in-frame clones only, with some absent. The sample holds around 49,000 clones, around 90% seen once. The material sequenced was PBMCs, taken around atezolizumab (anti-PD-L1) treatment. The origin of the receptors is a man in his sixties with urothelial cancer. Each CDR3 is given without its conserved first and last residue.

j_call cdr3_length v_call cdr3_aa
TRBJ1-3 15 TRBV5-8 ASSARGEALSGNTIY
TRBJ2-5 12 TRBV29-1 SARAGGYQETQY
TRBJ2-1 16 TRBV4-3 ASSRTLTGTSDYNEQF
TRBJ2-7 14 TRBV11-2 ASSYGTSGGFYEQY
TRBJ2-1 13 TRBV18 ASSPRDRSYNEQF
TRBJ2-1 15 TRBV19 ASSPRGSGDRVNEQF
TRBJ1-1 14 TRBV27 ASSFRPRQANTEAF
TRBJ2-1 13 TRBV10-3 AISELGSSYNEQF
TRBJ2-7 19 TRBV14 ASSQVSGRYTGLADPYEQY
TRBJ2-1 15 TRBV7-8 ASSQNLAGGPYNEQF
TRBJ2-4 14 TRBV15 ATSSLLAGGGGIQY
TRBJ2-1 13 TRBV11-3 ASSLGWQGADEQF
TRBJ2-3 12 TRBV29-1 SVVSRQGTDTQY
TRBJ2-5 11 TRBV5-4 ASSWDWEETQY
TRBJ1-1 14 TRBV7-3 ASSPRGITMNTEAF
TRBJ1-1 13 TRBV19 ASRTQTAHGTEAF
TRBJ2-3 10 TRBV28 ASSTFTDTQY
TRBJ2-1 13 TRBV10-1 ASSPSSQGDNEQF
TRBJ1-1 11 TRBV6-5 ASSLGQNTEAF
TRBJ1-1 12 TRBV7-3 ASRGGSTGTEAF
TRBJ1-2 13 TRBV9 ASSPHGGPVDGYT
TRBJ2-5 12 TRBV5-4 ASSLRTDKETQY
TRBJ1-1 13 TRBV7-2 ASSLVDTPNTEAF
TRBJ2-1 12 TRBV18 ASSSGTDNNEQF
TRBJ2-3 12 TRBV7-9 ASSPRQLTDTQY
TRBJ1-1 12 TRBV9 ASSFTDIGGEAF
TRBJ2-1 13 TRBV5-8 ASSLRRGSYNEQF
TRBJ2-3 13 TRBV9 ASAARGQSTDTQY
TRBJ2-1 12 TRBV6-6 ASIRDSTYNEQF
TRBJ2-1 14 TRBV11-2 ASSLGRGGTHNEQF
TRBJ2-3 15 TRBV9 ASSVDGSGGGTDTQY
TRBJ2-4 16 TRBV7-9 ASSLGRTSGPAEDIQY
TRBJ2-1 17 TRBV7-6 ASSLAPRASGGPGNEQF
TRBJ1-2 12 TRBV18 ASWTGDNNYGYT
TRBJ1-5 10 TRBV2 ASNSVNQPQH
TRBJ2-2 14 TRBV10-1 ASSATRTGSTGELF
TRBJ2-1 14 TRBV7-9 ASSLVGGRDHNEQF
TRBJ1-3 15 TRBV5-1 ASSLAGQGNSGNTIY
TRBJ1-2 12 TRBV2 ASSDAAGYTGYT
TRBJ1-1 13 TRBV19 ASSIGTKSNTEAF
TRBJ1-3 13 TRBV5-1 ASWGQENSGNTIY
TRBJ2-7 13 TRBV5-4 ASSLAGQGTYEQY
TRBJ2-5 10 TRBV7-9 ASRRGEETQY
TRBJ2-7 10 TRBV29-1 SVDAGGYEQY
TRBJ1-1 14 TRBV30 ARTVGAKPMNTEAF
TRBJ2-2 13 TRBV5-4 ASSLVGVNTGELF
TRBJ2-2 15 TRBV11-3 ASSPGLLQGYTGELF
TRBJ2-7 13 TRBV7-2 ASSLGALGGGEQY
TRBJ2-1 14 TRBV11-3 ASSLDPGLQGGEQF